This T cell receptor (beta chain) was sequenced in a study of shared T cell receptors in the human thymus. The CDR3 is 15 amino acids. Clones were sequenced by immunoSEQ multiplex PCR, and TCRdb holds only the in-frame ones, with some missing. The sample yields some 660,000 clones, about 90% seen once. These data also featured in a second study, about human thymus T cells. That study reports: Resections from corrective heart surgery provided thymus tissue. The related literature has documented a marked overlap of thymic repertoires among unrelated individuals.

The sequencing input was thymocytes. This TCR came from a boy younger than two with a congenital heart defect. The chain combines TRBV21-1 with TRBJ1-3. TRBV21-1 is a pseudogene locus. CDR3 coding DNA: TGTGCCAGCAAGGGGGGAGGGTGCTCTGGAAACACCATATATTTT. Translated: CASKGGGCSGNTIYF.